The rows below give T cell receptor beta chains drawn from one sample of a study of T cells in localized non-small cell lung cancer. Here immunoSEQ multiplex PCR was the method, and the copy in TCRdb shows in-frame clones only, minus some. The repertoire holds around 41,000 clones, around 83% seen once, with roughly 8% in the top ten. This specimen was PBMCs, taken before any cancer treatment. The receptors stem from a man aged 35 to 69 with stage II lung adenocarcinoma. Both conserved end residues are part of each CDR3. The D gene is left open where the match is weak. Clone size, where shown, is once, few, many, or a class for clones that have expanded.

d_gene: NA
abundance: NA
j_gene: TRBJ2-5
v_gene: TRBV5-5
CDR3aa: CASSFLTGQETQYF
CDR3nt: TGTGCCAGCAGCTTCCTGACAGGCCAAGAGACCCAGTACTTC

d_gene: NA
abundance: NA
j_gene: TRBJ2-1
v_gene: TRBV5-8
CDR3aa: CASSFTQFYNEQFF
CDR3nt: TGTGCCAGCAGCTTTACTCAGTTCTACAATGAGCAGTTCTTC

d_gene: NA
abundance: once
j_gene: TRBJ2-1
v_gene: TRBV5-1
CDR3aa: CASSWGSSYNEQFF
CDR3nt: TGCGCCAGCAGTTGGGGGAGCTCCTACAATGAGCAGTTCTTC

d_gene: NA
abundance: NA
j_gene: TRBJ2-2
v_gene: TRBV9
CDR3aa: CASSTRGQPQQAGELFF
CDR3nt: TGTGCCAGCAGCACCAGAGGGCAGCCTCAACAGGCCGGGGAGCTGTTTTTT

d_gene: NA
abundance: NA
j_gene: TRBJ2-3
v_gene: TRBV11-2
CDR3aa: CASSRDTSTDTQYF
CDR3nt: TGTGCCAGCAGCCGGGACACTTCCACAGATACGCAGTATTTT

d_gene: TRBD2
abundance: once
j_gene: TRBJ2-1
v_gene: TRBV18
CDR3aa: CASSPASGVYNEQFF
CDR3nt: TGTGCCAGCTCACCTGCTAGCGGGGTTTACAATGAGCAGTTCTTC

d_gene: TRBD1
abundance: NA
j_gene: TRBJ2-7
v_gene: TRBV19
CDR3aa: CASSMGQPYEQYF
CDR3nt: TGTGCCAGTAGTATGGGACAGCCCTACGAGCAGTACTTC

d_gene: TRBD2
abundance: once
j_gene: TRBJ2-1
v_gene: TRBV7-2
CDR3aa: CASSGRGLAGDIEQFF
CDR3nt: TGTGCCAGCAGCGGTAGGGGACTAGCGGGAGACATTGAGCAGTTCTTC

d_gene: TRBD2
abundance: NA
j_gene: TRBJ2-1
v_gene: TRBV19
CDR3aa: CASNGLAGHLPFF
CDR3nt: TGTGCCAGTAATGGGCTAGCGGGTCACCTTCCGTTCTTC

d_gene: TRBD1
abundance: once
j_gene: TRBJ1-4
v_gene: TRBV19
CDR3aa: CASSASPGTGIEKLFF
CDR3nt: TGTGCCAGTAGTGCCTCCCCCGGGACAGGCATTGAAAAACTGTTTTTT

d_gene: TRBD2
abundance: NA
j_gene: TRBJ2-5
v_gene: TRBV9
CDR3aa: CASNPSGRPQETQYF
CDR3nt: TGTGCCAGCAACCCTAGCGGGAGGCCCCAAGAGACCCAGTACTTC

d_gene: TRBD1
abundance: once
j_gene: TRBJ2-2
v_gene: TRBV29-1
CDR3aa: CSAHDRENTGELFF
CDR3nt: TGCAGCGCGCATGACAGGGAGAACACCGGGGAGCTGTTTTTT

d_gene: TRBD1
abundance: NA
j_gene: TRBJ2-7
v_gene: TRBV27
CDR3aa: CASSITIQGTYEQYF
CDR3nt: TGTGCCAGCAGTATTACAATACAGGGGACCTACGAGCAGTACTTC

d_gene: TRBD2
abundance: NA
j_gene: TRBJ2-3
v_gene: TRBV29-1
CDR3aa: CSVEGGAGTRDTQYF
CDR3nt: TGCAGCGTTGAAGGTGGAGCGGGAACCCGTGATACGCAGTATTTT

d_gene: NA
abundance: NA
j_gene: TRBJ1-4
v_gene: TRBV27
CDR3aa: CASGRQTFATNEKLFF
CDR3nt: TGTGCCAGCGGCCGACAGACCTTTGCAACTAATGAAAAACTGTTTTTT

d_gene: TRBD2
abundance: NA
j_gene: TRBJ2-4
v_gene: TRBV7-2
CDR3aa: CASSLRTSGERRAKNIQYF
CDR3nt: TGTGCCAGCAGCCTGCGGACTAGCGGGGAACGACGAGCCAAAAACATTCAGTACTTC

d_gene: TRBD1
abundance: NA
j_gene: TRBJ1-3
v_gene: TRBV14
CDR3aa: CASSQKDRAVTLWGNTIYF
CDR3nt: TGTGCCAGCAGCCAAAAGGACAGGGCCGTTACCCTGTGGGGAAACACCATATATTTT

d_gene: NA
abundance: NA
j_gene: TRBJ2-7
v_gene: TRBV6-6
CDR3aa: CASSYGLYYEQYF
CDR3nt: TGTGCCAGCAGTTACGGACTATATTACGAGCAGTACTTC

d_gene: NA
abundance: NA
j_gene: TRBJ1-5
v_gene: TRBV11-2
CDR3aa: CASSLQRSQPQHF
CDR3nt: TGTGCCAGCAGCCTACAGCGAAGTCAGCCCCAGCATTTT

d_gene: NA
abundance: once
j_gene: TRBJ2-7
v_gene: TRBV27
CDR3aa: CALGSPYEQYF
CDR3nt: TGTGCTCTAGGCAGCCCCTACGAGCAGTACTTC

d_gene: NA
abundance: NA
j_gene: TRBJ2-7
v_gene: TRBV7-8
CDR3aa: CASSLAGPTYEQYF
CDR3nt: TGTGCCAGCAGCTTAGCAGGGCCCACTTACGAGCAGTACTTC

d_gene: TRBD2
abundance: NA
j_gene: TRBJ2-1
v_gene: TRBV28
CDR3aa: CASSSSASGTYNEQFF
CDR3nt: TGTGCCAGCAGTTCCTCGGCTAGCGGGACTTACAATGAGCAGTTCTTC

d_gene: NA
abundance: medium-sized
j_gene: TRBJ2-1
v_gene: TRBV5-1
CDR3aa: CASSLRISVGEQFF
CDR3nt: TGCGCCAGCAGCTTGAGAATTAGCGTGGGTGAGCAGTTCTTC

d_gene: NA
abundance: few
j_gene: TRBJ1-2
v_gene: TRBV6-1
CDR3aa: CASSQGPPMIGYTF
CDR3nt: TGTGCCAGCAGCCAGGGACCCCCTATGATTGGCTACACCTTC

d_gene: TRBD1
abundance: NA
j_gene: TRBJ2-5
v_gene: TRBV28
CDR3aa: CASSWTGEETQYF
CDR3nt: TGTGCCAGCAGTTGGACAGGGGAAGAGACCCAGTACTTC

d_gene: TRBD1
abundance: NA
j_gene: TRBJ1-3
v_gene: TRBV5-5
CDR3aa: CASSLEQGRGNTIYF
CDR3nt: TGTGCCAGCAGCTTGGAACAGGGGCGAGGAAACACCATATATTTT

d_gene: NA
abundance: NA
j_gene: TRBJ2-5
v_gene: TRBV7-2
CDR3aa: CASSSPGQEETQYF
CDR3nt: TGTGCCAGCAGCTCGCCGGGACAAGAAGAGACCCAGTACTTC

d_gene: TRBD1
abundance: NA
j_gene: TRBJ2-2
v_gene: TRBV2
CDR3aa: CASTPFAGGPTGELFF
CDR3nt: TGTGCCAGCACCCCATTCGCAGGGGGTCCCACCGGGGAGCTGTTTTTT